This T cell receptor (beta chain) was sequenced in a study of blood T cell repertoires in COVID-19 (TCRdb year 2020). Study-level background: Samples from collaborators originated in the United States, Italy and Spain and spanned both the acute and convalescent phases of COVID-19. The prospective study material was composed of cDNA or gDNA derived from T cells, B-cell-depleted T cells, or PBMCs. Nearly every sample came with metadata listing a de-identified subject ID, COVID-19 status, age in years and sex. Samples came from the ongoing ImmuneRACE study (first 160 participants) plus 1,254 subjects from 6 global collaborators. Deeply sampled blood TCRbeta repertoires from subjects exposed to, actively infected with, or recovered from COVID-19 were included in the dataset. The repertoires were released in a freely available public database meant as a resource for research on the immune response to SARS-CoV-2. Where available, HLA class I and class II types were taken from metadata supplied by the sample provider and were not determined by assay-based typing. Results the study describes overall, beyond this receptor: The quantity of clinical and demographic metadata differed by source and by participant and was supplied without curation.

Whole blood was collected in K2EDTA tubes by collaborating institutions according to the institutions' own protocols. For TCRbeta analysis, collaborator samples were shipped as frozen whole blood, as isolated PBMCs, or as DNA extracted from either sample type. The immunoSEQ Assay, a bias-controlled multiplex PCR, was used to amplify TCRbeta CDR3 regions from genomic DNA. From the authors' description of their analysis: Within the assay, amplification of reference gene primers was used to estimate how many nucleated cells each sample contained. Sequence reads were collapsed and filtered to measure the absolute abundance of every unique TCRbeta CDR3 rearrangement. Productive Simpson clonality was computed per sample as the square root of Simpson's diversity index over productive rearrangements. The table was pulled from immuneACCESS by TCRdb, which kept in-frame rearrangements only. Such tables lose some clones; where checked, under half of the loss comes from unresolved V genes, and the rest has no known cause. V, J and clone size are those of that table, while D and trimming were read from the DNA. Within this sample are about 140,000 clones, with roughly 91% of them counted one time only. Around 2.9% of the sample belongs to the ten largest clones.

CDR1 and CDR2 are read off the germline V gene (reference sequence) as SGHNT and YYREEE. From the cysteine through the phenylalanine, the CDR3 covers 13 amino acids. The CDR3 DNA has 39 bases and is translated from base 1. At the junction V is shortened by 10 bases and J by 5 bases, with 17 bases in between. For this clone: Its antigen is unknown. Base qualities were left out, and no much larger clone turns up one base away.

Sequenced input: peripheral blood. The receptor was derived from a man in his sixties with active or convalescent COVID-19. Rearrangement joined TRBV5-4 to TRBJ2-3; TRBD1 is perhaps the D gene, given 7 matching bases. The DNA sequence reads TGTGCCCTCAATCAGGGGGGCTTAGATACGCAGTATTTT. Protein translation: CALNQGGLDTQYF.